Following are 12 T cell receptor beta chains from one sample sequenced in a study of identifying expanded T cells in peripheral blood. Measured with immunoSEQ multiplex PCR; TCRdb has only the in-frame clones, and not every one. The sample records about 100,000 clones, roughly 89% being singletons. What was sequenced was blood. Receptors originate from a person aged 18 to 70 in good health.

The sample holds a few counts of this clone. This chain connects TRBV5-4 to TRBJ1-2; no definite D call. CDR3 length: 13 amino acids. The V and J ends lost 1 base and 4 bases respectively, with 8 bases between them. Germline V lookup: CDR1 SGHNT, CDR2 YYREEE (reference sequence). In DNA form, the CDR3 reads TGTGCCAGCAGCTTGAAGGGAGCCTATGGCTACACCTTC. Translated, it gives CASSLKGAYGYTF.

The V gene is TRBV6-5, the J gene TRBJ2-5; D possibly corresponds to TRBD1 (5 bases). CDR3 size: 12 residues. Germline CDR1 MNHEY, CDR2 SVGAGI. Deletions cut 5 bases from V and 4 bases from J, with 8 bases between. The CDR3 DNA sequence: TGTGCCAGCAGTCGCCAGGGAGAGACCCAGTACTTC. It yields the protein CASSRQGETQYF.

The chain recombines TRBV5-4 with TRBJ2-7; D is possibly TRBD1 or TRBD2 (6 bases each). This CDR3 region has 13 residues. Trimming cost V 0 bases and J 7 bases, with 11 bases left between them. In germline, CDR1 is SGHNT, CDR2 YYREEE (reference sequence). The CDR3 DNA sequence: TGTGCCAGCAGCTTGGCTCAGGGGAGGGAGCAGTACTTC. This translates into CASSLAQGREQYF.

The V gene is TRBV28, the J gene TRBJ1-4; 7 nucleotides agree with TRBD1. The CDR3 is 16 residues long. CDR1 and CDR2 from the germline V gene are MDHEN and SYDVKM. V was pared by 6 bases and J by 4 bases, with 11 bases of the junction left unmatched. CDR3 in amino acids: CASSPPSRGGNEKLFF. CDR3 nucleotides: TGTGCCAGCAGCCCTCCCTCCAGGGGGGGTAATGAAAAACTGTTTTTT.

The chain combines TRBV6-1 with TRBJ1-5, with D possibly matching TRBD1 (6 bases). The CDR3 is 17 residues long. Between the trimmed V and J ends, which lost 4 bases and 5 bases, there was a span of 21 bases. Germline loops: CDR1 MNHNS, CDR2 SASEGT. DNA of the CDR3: TGTGCCAGCAGTGGCCAGGGCAGGGGCTTGAAGGATCAGCCCCAGCATTTT. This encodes CASSGQGRGLKDQPQHF.

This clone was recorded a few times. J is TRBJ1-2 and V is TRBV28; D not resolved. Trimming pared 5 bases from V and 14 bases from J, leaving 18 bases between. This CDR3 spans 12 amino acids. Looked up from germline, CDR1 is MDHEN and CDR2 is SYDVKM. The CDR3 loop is CASSPDGRLSTF. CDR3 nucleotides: TGTGCCAGCAGTCCTGATGGACGGCTTTCGACCTTC.

Here the CDR3 DNA reads TGTGCCAGCTCACCAGGGGGTCCTGGGGCCAACGTCCTGACTTTC. Encoded protein: CASSPGGPGANVLTF. The rearrangement links TRBV18 to TRBJ2-6; D could derive from TRBD1 or TRBD2 (5 bases each). Germline lookup yields CDR1 KGHSH and CDR2 LQKENI. V shed 2 bases and J shed 2 bases, with 7 bases lying between them. This CDR3 is 15 amino acids long. The whole variable domain, filled in from reference TRBV18 and TRBJ2-6, reads NAGVMQNPRHLVRRRGQEARLRCSPMKGHSHVYWYRQLPEEGLKFMVYLQKENIIDESGMPKERFSAEFPKEGPSILRIQQVVRGDSAAYFCASSPGGPGANVLTFGAGSRLTVL.

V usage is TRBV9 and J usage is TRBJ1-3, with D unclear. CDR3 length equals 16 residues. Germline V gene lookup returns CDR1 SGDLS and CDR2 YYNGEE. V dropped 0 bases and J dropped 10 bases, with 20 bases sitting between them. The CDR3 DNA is TGTGCCAGCAGCGTAGCTATTTGGGAGGGCTCGGCGACCATATATTTT. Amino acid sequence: CASSVAIWEGSATIYF.

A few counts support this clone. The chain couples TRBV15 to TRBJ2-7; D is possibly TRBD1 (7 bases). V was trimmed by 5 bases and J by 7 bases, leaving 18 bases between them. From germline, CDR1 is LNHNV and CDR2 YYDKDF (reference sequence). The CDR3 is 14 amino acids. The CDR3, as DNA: TGTGCCACCAGCCTCAGGGGGGCAGGGAAGGAGCAGTACTTC. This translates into CATSLRGAGKEQYF.

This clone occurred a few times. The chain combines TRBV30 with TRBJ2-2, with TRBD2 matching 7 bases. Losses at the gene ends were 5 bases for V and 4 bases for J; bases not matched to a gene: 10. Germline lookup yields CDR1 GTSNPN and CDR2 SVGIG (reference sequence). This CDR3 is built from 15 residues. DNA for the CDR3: TGTGCCTGGGACGCTCTGGGGGGGATCACCGGGGAGCTGTTTTTT. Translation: CAWDALGGITGELFF.

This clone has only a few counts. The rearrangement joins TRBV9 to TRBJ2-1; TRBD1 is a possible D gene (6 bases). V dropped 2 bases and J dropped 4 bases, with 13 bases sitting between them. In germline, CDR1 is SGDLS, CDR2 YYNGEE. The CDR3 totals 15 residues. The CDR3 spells CASSVTGTGYNEQFF. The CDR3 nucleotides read TGTGCCAGCAGCGTCACAGGGACGGGGTACAATGAGCAGTTCTTC.

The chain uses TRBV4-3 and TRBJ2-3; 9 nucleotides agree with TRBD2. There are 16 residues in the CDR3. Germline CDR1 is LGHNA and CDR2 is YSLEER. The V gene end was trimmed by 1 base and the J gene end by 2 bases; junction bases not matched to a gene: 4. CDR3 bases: TGCGCCAGCAGCCAAGCCAGCGGGGGGCCCACAGATACGCAGTATTTT. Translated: CASSQASGGPTDTQYF.